This TCR beta chain stems from a study of cytomegalovirus exposure and HLA in healthy donors. Study summary: Roughly 80 million unique TCRs from HLA-typed donors were held in an early data release.

Germline V gives CDR1 GTSNPN, CDR2 SVGIG (reference sequence). The length of the CDR3 is 17 residues. Trimming removed 2 bases at V and 0 bases at J, with 17 bases between. The primer mix had 60 Vbeta and 13 Jbeta primers. Data came from immunoSEQ multiplex PCR; TCRdb stores just in-frame clones and leaves some out. Among about 69,000 clones listed, less than 70% were seen once. Only a few counts were recorded for this clone. Its antigen is currently unknown. Study findings and constraints: A later look showed TCR association rates differing by HLA locus, highest for DRB1 and lowest for HLA-C. Researchers reported that a few CMV-associated chains were confirmed in vitro as CMV antigen-specific. For most subjects, TCR beta sequences were reported to predict HLA-A and HLA-B alleles with accuracy.

The chain is built from TRBV30 and TRBJ1-5, with D perhaps TRBD1 (5 bases). Sequenced material: PBMCs. This TCR came from a young woman in good health and CMV-seronegative. CDR3 nucleotide sequence: TGTGCCTGGAGTTACCCCCGAAGGGGCTATAGCAATCAGCCCCAGCATTTT. Protein product: CAWSYPRRGYSNQPQHF.